A selection of T cell receptor beta chains follows, all from one sample in a study of identical twins. TCRdb reanalysed the 5' RACE reads using MiXCR and keeps one entry per CDR3 protein. The sample holds a few hundred thousand distinct CDR3 sequences, about 8% seen once. These data also formed part of another study, on yellow fever vaccine responses in identical twins.

The sequenced sample consisted of CD8+ T cells sorted from blood. The receptors stem from a woman under 30 in good health. Each CDR3 is given with its conserved first and last residue. The D gene is left open where the match is weak. Size is omitted from some rows. Given values are once, few, many or a class for expanded clones.

d_gene	j_gene	abundance	v_gene	CDR3aa	CDR3nt
TRBD2	TRBJ2-3	-	TRBV4-3	CASSQDWLAGGLTDTQYF	TGCGCCAGCAGCCAAGATTGGCTAGCGGGAGGCCTCACAGATACGCAGTATTTT
-	TRBJ2-1	few	TRBV24-1	CATSAAASYNEQFF	TGTGCCACCAGTGCGGCGGCCTCCTACAATGAGCAGTTCTTC
TRBD2	TRBJ2-7	-	TRBV6-1	CASYGTSGGAPVGEQYF	TGTGCCAGTTATGGGACTAGCGGGGGGGCCCCGGTAGGCGAGCAGTACTTC
TRBD2	TRBJ2-3	few	TRBV7-3	CASSHSGGAHPDTQYF	TGTGCCAGCAGCCATAGCGGGGGGGCCCATCCAGATACGCAGTATTTT
TRBD2	TRBJ2-1	-	TRBV28	CASSQGLAVWNEQFF	TGTGCCAGCAGCCAAGGACTAGCGGTTTGGAATGAGCAGTTCTTC
-	TRBJ2-7	few	TRBV7-8	CASSLGPGPAYEQYF	TGTGCCAGCAGCTTAGGCCCGGGGCCAGCCTACGAGCAGTACTTC
-	TRBJ2-5	few	TRBV3-1	CASSQVRGLDQETQYF	TGTGCCAGCAGCCAAGTCAGGGGCCTGGACCAAGAGACCCAGTACTTC
TRBD1	TRBJ2-1	many	TRBV12-3/TRBV12-4	CASRISTGVNEQFF	TGTGCCAGCAGGATTTCTACAGGGGTCAATGAGCAGTTCTTC
TRBD1	TRBJ2-7	-	TRBV6-5	CASRLGQGTEQYF	TGTGCCAGCAGATTAGGACAGGGGACCGAGCAGTACTTC
-	TRBJ1-4	few	TRBV12-3/TRBV12-4	CASSSAGGLNEKLFF	TGTGCCAGCAGTTCAGCGGGGGGTCTGAATGAAAAACTGTTTTTT
TRBD2	TRBJ2-7	few	TRBV3-1	CASSQDLGAGDIEQYF	TGTGCCAGCAGCCAAGATCTAGGAGCGGGAGATATCGAGCAGTACTTC
TRBD2	TRBJ2-3	many	TRBV7-9	CASNLAVTDTQYF	TGTGCCAGCAATCTAGCGGTCACAGATACGCAGTATTTT
TRBD2	TRBJ2-3	few	TRBV15	CATALAGGEDTQYF	TGTGCCACCGCACTGGCGGGAGGGGAAGATACGCAGTATTTT
-	TRBJ2-3	many	TRBV7-9	CASSLDGTQYF	TGTGCCAGCAGCTTAGACGGTACGCAGTATTTT
TRBD1	TRBJ1-5	few	TRBV15	CATSRGTGDNQPQHF	TGTGCCACCAGCAGGGGGACAGGGGACAATCAGCCCCAGCATTTT
-	TRBJ2-2	few	TRBV5-6	CASSFLALLTGELFF	TGTGCCAGCAGCTTCTTGGCCCTTTTGACCGGGGAGCTGTTTTTT
-	TRBJ1-1	many	TRBV15	CATSRRSDTEAFF	TGTGCCACCAGCAGGAGGTCGGACACTGAAGCTTTCTTT
-	TRBJ2-5	-	TRBV7-9	CASSDITLRIKETQYF	TGTGCCAGCAGCGATATCACGCTACGAATCAAAGAGACCCAGTACTTC
-	TRBJ1-3	few	TRBV20-1	CSARDRSGSSRNTIYF	TGCAGTGCTAGAGATCGTTCGGGAAGTTCAAGAAACACCATATATTTT
-	TRBJ2-5	few	TRBV11-2	CASSLDGFWETQYF	TGTGCCAGCAGCTTAGACGGTTTCTGGGAGACCCAGTACTTC
TRBD2	TRBJ2-7	many	TRBV5-6	CASSPGTSGNSYEQYF	TGTGCCAGCAGCCCGGGGACTAGCGGAAACTCCTACGAGCAGTACTTC
-	TRBJ2-7	many	TRBV7-9	CASSLGGSLIEQYF	TGTGCCAGCAGCTTAGGAGGGAGCCTAATCGAGCAGTACTTC
-	TRBJ2-7	-	TRBV6-2/TRBV6-3	CASIAKAVQGAEQYF	TGTGCCAGCATCGCCAAAGCGGTACAGGGTGCCGAGCAGTACTTC
TRBD2	TRBJ2-5	-	TRBV19	CASSIDPGLDQETQYF	TGTGCCAGTAGTATAGACCCGGGACTAGACCAAGAGACCCAGTACTTC
TRBD2	TRBJ2-1	many	TRBV7-2	CASRLAGDNEQFF	TGTGCCAGCCGCCTGGCGGGGGACAATGAGCAGTTCTTC
-	TRBJ2-7	few	TRBV4-2	CASSQDLDISYEQYF	TGTGCCAGCAGCCAAGATTTGGACATTTCGTACGAGCAGTACTTC
-	TRBJ1-3	many	TRBV11-2	CASSLEVPRRTSGNTIYF	TGTGCCAGCAGCTTAGAGGTCCCCAGGAGAACCTCTGGAAACACCATATATTTT
-	TRBJ2-7	few	TRBV15	CATSRDPTQEGSYEQYF	TGTGCCACCAGCAGAGATCCCACCCAGGAGGGGAGCTACGAGCAGTACTTC
-	TRBJ1-2	-	TRBV28	CASTSALRALLANTF	TGTGCCAGCACCTCTGCCTTGAGGGCCCTCTTGGCTAACACCTTC
-	TRBJ2-1	few	TRBV20-1	CSASVTSLHPNEQFF	TGCAGTGCTAGCGTGACTAGTTTGCACCCCAATGAGCAGTTCTTC
TRBD1	TRBJ2-3	-	TRBV11-3	CASSQRDRETDTQYF	TGTGCCAGCAGCCAACGGGACAGGGAAACAGATACGCAGTATTTT
-	TRBJ2-7	few	TRBV11-2	CASSLGYGDGEQYF	TGTGCCAGCAGCTTAGGCTACGGGGACGGCGAGCAGTACTTC
TRBD2	TRBJ2-2	few	TRBV2	CASSWTSGRSNTGELFF	TGTGCCAGCAGTTGGACTAGCGGGAGATCGAACACCGGGGAGCTGTTTTTT
-	TRBJ2-7	-	TRBV28	CASMLGFEQYF	TGTGCCAGCATGCTTGGATTCGAGCAGTACTTC
-	TRBJ2-1	many	TRBV4-2	CASSQELLNEQFF	TGTGCCAGCAGCCAAGAATTATTGAATGAGCAGTTCTTC
TRBD2	TRBJ2-3	-	TRBV9	CASSFGTSVADMQYF	TGTGCCAGCAGCTTCGGGACTAGCGTTGCAGATATGCAGTATTTT
-	TRBJ2-2	many	TRBV20-1	CSARIVGQGTGELFF	TGCAGTGCTAGGATAGTAGGGCAAGGTACCGGGGAGCTGTTTTTT
-	TRBJ2-2	many	TRBV4-1	CASSQPIGTGELFF	TGCGCCAGCAGCCAGCCGATCGGTACCGGGGAGCTGTTTTTT